Listed below are T cell receptor beta chains from one sample, sequenced in a study of T cell repertoires in cytomegalovirus infection. TCRdb reprocessed the reads with MiXCR, giving one entry per CDR3 protein. The data hold around 210,000 distinct CDR3 sequences, with 6% to 8% observed a single time. The specimen was PBMCs. The receptors here all came from a human donor in good health (CMV status not recorded). Some clones in this sample may be carry-over from other donors' samples. Each CDR3 is given with its conserved first and last residue. A D gene is named only where the DNA matches it firmly. Some rows have no size entry. The others give once, few or many, or a class for an expanded clone.

many | TRBJ2-1 | TRBD2 | TRBV7-2 | 15 | CASSPSGEEYNEQFF | TGTGCCAGCAGCCCGAGCGGGGAAGAGTACAATGAGCAGTTCTTC
few | TRBJ2-1 | TRBD2 | TRBV2 | 15 | CASSEQRGGLDEQFF | TGTGCCAGCAGTGAACAGCGGGGGGGCTTAGATGAGCAGTTCTTC
- | TRBJ1-5 | - | TRBV6-2/TRBV6-3 | 15 | CASSWGMTADQPQHF | TGTGCCAGCAGTTGGGGGATGACAGCGGATCAGCCCCAGCATTTT
many | TRBJ2-1 | TRBD1 | TRBV7-3 | 17 | CASSLRLGQGAYNEQFF | TGTGCCAGCAGCCTAAGGCTGGGCCAGGGGGCCTACAATGAGCAGTTCTTC
many | TRBJ2-5 | - | TRBV6-1 | 15 | CASSRTGNNQETQYF | TGTGCCAGCAGCCGTACAGGGAACAACCAAGAGACCCAGTACTTC
many | TRBJ2-7 | - | TRBV6-2/TRBV6-3 | 17 | CASSYPTDPGISYEQYF | TGTGCCAGCAGTTACCCAACAGATCCGGGGATCTCCTACGAGCAGTACTTC
- | TRBJ1-1 | - | TRBV9 | 14 | CASSVGGENTEAFF | TGTGCCAGCAGCGTAGGGGGAGAGAACACTGAAGCTTTCTTT
few | TRBJ2-2 | - | TRBV20-1 | 13 | CSAPGDSPRELFF | TGCAGTGCCCCCGGAGACAGCCCGCGGGAGCTGTTTTTT
many | TRBJ2-1 | TRBD2 | TRBV11-2 | 16 | CASSLSSGGFYNEQFF | TGTGCCAGCAGCTTAAGTAGCGGGGGGTTTTACAATGAGCAGTTCTTC
many | TRBJ2-1 | - | TRBV7-8 | 14 | CASSLQDLYNEQFF | TGTGCCAGCAGCTTGCAGGACCTCTACAATGAGCAGTTCTTC
many | TRBJ1-4 | - | TRBV30 | 14 | CAWSTRISDEKLFF | TGTGCCTGGAGTACTAGGATCTCGGATGAAAAACTGTTTTTT
many | TRBJ2-1 | TRBD2 | TRBV7-3 | 16 | CASSPLSGGGRNEQFF | TGTGCCAGCAGCCCTCTTAGCGGGGGGGGTCGCAATGAGCAGTTCTTC
many | TRBJ2-7 | - | TRBV18 | 12 | CASSPQGAEQYF | TGTGCCAGCTCACCACAAGGCGCCGAGCAGTACTTC
many | TRBJ1-2 | - | TRBV7-9 | 15 | CASIPPTRPVRGYTF | TGTGCCAGCATCCCTCCGACTCGGCCCGTTCGCGGCTACACCTTC
many | TRBJ2-1 | TRBD2 | TRBV7-6 | 16 | CASSLDSGGAHNEQFF | TGTGCCAGCAGCTTAGATAGCGGGGGGGCCCACAATGAGCAGTTCTTC
many | TRBJ1-5 | - | TRBV6-2/TRBV6-3 | 13 | CASTEGYNQPQHF | TGTGCCAGCACCGAGGGGTACAATCAGCCCCAGCATTTT
- | TRBJ1-5 | - | TRBV28 | 18 | CASSFPEGGVNSNQPQHF | TGTGCCAGCAGTTTCCCCGAGGGCGGGGTCAATAGCAATCAGCCCCAGCATTTT
- | TRBJ2-3 | TRBD2 | TRBV5-4 | 15 | CASSFVAGNTDTQYF | TGTGCCAGCAGCTTCGTAGCGGGGAACACAGATACGCAGTATTTT
many | TRBJ1-1 | - | TRBV7-6 | 15 | CASSLVEGGIPEAFF | TGTGCCAGCAGCTTAGTTGAGGGGGGGATCCCTGAAGCTTTCTTT
many | TRBJ1-5 | TRBD1 | TRBV7-2 | 13 | CASSPDRGQPQHF | TGTGCCAGCAGCCCGGACAGGGGACAGCCCCAGCATTTT
many | TRBJ2-1 | - | TRBV5-1 | 14 | CASSSDGSYNEQFF | TGCGCCAGCAGCTCGGACGGCTCCTACAATGAGCAGTTCTTC
many | TRBJ1-5 | - | TRBV20-1 | 13 | CSAGTASNQPQHF | TGCAGTGCCGGGACCGCGAGCAATCAGCCCCAGCATTTT
many | TRBJ2-5 | - | TRBV7-2 | 14 | CASSLTEGTETQYF | TGTGCCAGCAGCTTAACGGAGGGGACCGAGACCCAGTACTTC
many | TRBJ2-1 | TRBD2 | TRBV7-2 | 15 | CASKRLADTYNEQFF | TGTGCCAGCAAGCGACTAGCGGATACCTACAATGAGCAGTTCTTC
many | TRBJ2-5 | TRBD1 | TRBV7-2 | 16 | CASSLIPTGGSETQYF | TGTGCCAGCAGCTTAATCCCGACAGGGGGCAGTGAGACCCAGTACTTC
many | TRBJ1-1 | - | TRBV19 | 16 | CASSITPGRSRPEAFF | TGTGCCAGTAGTATAACTCCGGGCCGATCCCGACCTGAAGCTTTCTTT
many | TRBJ2-3 | TRBD2 | TRBV27 | 14 | CASNPRLAGDTQYF | TGTGCCAGCAACCCGAGACTAGCGGGGGATACGCAGTATTTT
many | TRBJ2-1 | TRBD1 | TRBV7-2 | 15 | CASSPDRGDYNEQFF | TGTGCCAGCAGCCCCGACAGGGGAGACTACAATGAGCAGTTCTTC
many | TRBJ1-2 | TRBD1 | TRBV29-1 | 15 | CSVKGQGVPNYGYTF | TGCAGCGTGAAAGGACAGGGGGTACCTAACTATGGCTACACCTTC
many | TRBJ2-7 | - | TRBV30 | 14 | CAWSGRASSGEQYF | TGTGCCTGGAGTGGCCGGGCCTCCTCGGGGGAGCAGTACTTC
many | TRBJ1-1 | - | TRBV20-1 | 14 | CSAVGRDPGTEAFF | TGCAGTGCTGTTGGCCGGGACCCGGGAACTGAAGCTTTCTTT
many | TRBJ2-7 | TRBD2 | TRBV29-1 | 12 | CSVVGGSNEQYF | TGCAGCGTTGTGGGGGGGAGCAACGAGCAGTACTTC
many | TRBJ1-1 | - | TRBV29-1 | 13 | CSVSRSPNTEAFF | TGCAGCGTTTCTCGATCTCCGAACACTGAAGCTTTCTTT
- | TRBJ1-5 | TRBD1 | TRBV4-1 | 16 | CASSQADRVGSWPQHF | TGCGCCAGCAGCCAAGCAGACAGGGTAGGGAGTTGGCCCCAGCATTTT
few | TRBJ1-1 | - | TRBV6-2/TRBV6-3 | 13 | CASIWETGYEAFF | TGTGCCAGCATCTGGGAGACCGGATATGAAGCTTTCTTT
many | TRBJ1-3 | TRBD1 | TRBV23-1 | 18 | CASSQSGRTGGSGNTIYF | TGCGCCAGCAGTCAATCGGGTCGGACAGGGGGCTCTGGAAACACCATATATTTT
many | TRBJ1-4 | - | TRBV7-2 | 15 | CASSPRQGPGQKLFF | TGTGCCAGCAGCCCCCGCCAAGGTCCGGGTCAAAAACTGTTTTTT
many | TRBJ2-5 | - | TRBV11-2 | 14 | CASRGTFRAETQYF | TGTGCCAGCAGGGGGACATTCAGGGCAGAGACCCAGTACTTC
many | TRBJ2-1 | - | TRBV5-4 | 14 | CASSPPQSYNEQFF | TGTGCCAGCAGCCCCCCCCAATCCTACAATGAGCAGTTCTTC
many | TRBJ2-6 | - | TRBV7-9 | 15 | CASSLEVSGANVLTF | TGTGCCAGCAGCTTAGAAGTCTCTGGGGCCAACGTCCTGACTTTC
- | TRBJ1-2 | - | TRBV7-9 | 19 | CASSLVWGLEDGTNYGYTF | TGTGCCAGCAGCTTAGTCTGGGGTCTTGAGGACGGAACTAACTATGGCTACACCTTC
many | TRBJ2-3 | TRBD1 | TRBV29-1 | 16 | CSTRDRGGFSADTQYF | TGCAGCACCCGGGACAGGGGGGGTTTTAGCGCAGATACGCAGTATTTT
many | TRBJ2-5 | TRBD2 | TRBV7-9 | 15 | CASSLGLALKETQYF | TGTGCCAGCAGCCTGGGACTAGCCTTAAAAGAGACCCAGTACTTC
many | TRBJ2-3 | - | TRBV10-2 | 16 | CASSEVAETNTDTQYF | TGCGCCAGCAGTGAAGTAGCTGAAACCAATACAGATACGCAGTATTTT
many | TRBJ1-2 | - | TRBV6-2/TRBV6-3 | 18 | CASSYSREEPITNYGYTF | TGTGCCAGCAGTTACTCGAGGGAGGAACCCATAACTAACTATGGCTACACCTTC
many | TRBJ1-1 | TRBD1 | TRBV5-4 | 13 | CASGATGVMKAFF | TGTGCCAGCGGCGCTACAGGGGTTATGAAAGCTTTCTTT
- | TRBJ1-5 | - | TRBV5-1 | 15 | CASSLGLDFNQPQHF | TGCGCCAGCAGCTTGGGATTAGACTTCAATCAGCCCCAGCATTTT
many | TRBJ1-1 | TRBD1 | TRBV28 | 15 | CASSLLGTGNTEAFF | TGTGCCAGCAGTTTACTAGGGACAGGGAACACTGAAGCTTTCTTT
many | TRBJ1-5 | TRBD1 | TRBV7-8 | 15 | CASSTGTGMDQPQHF | TGTGCCAGCAGCACCGGGACAGGGATGGATCAGCCCCAGCATTTT
many | TRBJ2-1 | TRBD1 | TRBV4-2 | 16 | CASSPAGTGVLNEQFF | TGTGCCAGCAGCCCGGCCGGGACAGGGGTTTTAAATGAGCAGTTCTTC
many | TRBJ1-1 | - | TRBV6-2/TRBV6-3 | 16 | CASGADRTLMNTEAFF | TGTGCCAGCGGGGCTGATCGGACCCTCATGAACACTGAAGCTTTCTTT
many | TRBJ2-5 | TRBD1 | TRBV7-2 | 13 | CASSYKTGESQYF | TGTGCCAGCAGCTATAAGACAGGGGAATCCCAGTACTTC
many | TRBJ2-1 | - | TRBV9 | 16 | CASSVAASWGSNEQFF | TGTGCCAGCAGCGTAGCGGCGTCGTGGGGATCCAACGAGCAGTTCTTC
many | TRBJ2-3 | - | TRBV28 | 16 | CASRGGVGSSTDTQYF | TGTGCCAGCAGAGGGGGGGTCGGATCTTCCACAGATACGCAGTATTTT